This T cell receptor (beta chain) was observed in a study of cytomegalovirus exposure and HLA in healthy donors. Study observations and caveats: Association of roughly 17,000 TCR beta sequences with HLA alleles was found at 0.05 false discovery rate in a later analysis. A later analysis linked a missense DCLRE1C variant to TCR beta V- and J-gene trimming.

The PCR employed 60 Vbeta primers together with 13 Jbeta primers. The data were produced by immunoSEQ multiplex PCR, yet TCRdb's version contains in-frame clones alone and is incomplete. The sample lists more than 130,000 clones, around 83% occurring once. Concerning this clone itself: Its matching antigen is unknown.

The germline CDR1 and CDR2 sequences are SGHTA and FQGNSA. This CDR3 has 15 residues. V was cut by 0 bases and J by 2 bases, with 8 bases left in between. The chain links TRBV7-2 to TRBJ2-1; D may be TRBD1 (5 bases). The sequenced sample was PBMCs. This clonotype was sampled from a man aged 40-55 years in good health and CMV-seropositive. The CDR3 nucleotides read TGTGCCAGCAGCTTAGCGGGGCGGACCTACAATGAGCAGTTCTTC. It specifies CASSLAGRTYNEQFF.